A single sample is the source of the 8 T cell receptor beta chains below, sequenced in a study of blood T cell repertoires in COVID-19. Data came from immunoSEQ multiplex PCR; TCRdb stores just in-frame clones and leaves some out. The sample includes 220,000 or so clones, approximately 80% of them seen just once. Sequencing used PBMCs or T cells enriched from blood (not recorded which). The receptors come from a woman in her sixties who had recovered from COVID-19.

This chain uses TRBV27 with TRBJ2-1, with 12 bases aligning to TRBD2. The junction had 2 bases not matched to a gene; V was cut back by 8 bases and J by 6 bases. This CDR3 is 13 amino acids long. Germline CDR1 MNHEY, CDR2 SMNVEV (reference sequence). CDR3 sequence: CASSSGRVNEQFF. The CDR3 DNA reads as TGTGCCAGCTCTAGCGGGAGGGTCAATGAGCAGTTCTTC.

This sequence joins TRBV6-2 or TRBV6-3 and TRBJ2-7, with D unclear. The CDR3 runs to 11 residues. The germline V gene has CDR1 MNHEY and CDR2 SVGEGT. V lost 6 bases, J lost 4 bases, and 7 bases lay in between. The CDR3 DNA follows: TGTGCCAGCAGCATCGGGTACGAGCAGTACTTC. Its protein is CASSIGYEQYF.

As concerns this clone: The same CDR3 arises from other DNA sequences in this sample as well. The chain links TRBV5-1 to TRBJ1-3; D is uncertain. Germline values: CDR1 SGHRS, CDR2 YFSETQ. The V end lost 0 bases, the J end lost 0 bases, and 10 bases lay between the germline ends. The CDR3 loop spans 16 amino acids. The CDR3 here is CASSLGRPSSGNTIYF. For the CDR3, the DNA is TGCGCCAGCAGCTTGGGGAGACCTAGCTCTGGAAACACCATATATTTT.

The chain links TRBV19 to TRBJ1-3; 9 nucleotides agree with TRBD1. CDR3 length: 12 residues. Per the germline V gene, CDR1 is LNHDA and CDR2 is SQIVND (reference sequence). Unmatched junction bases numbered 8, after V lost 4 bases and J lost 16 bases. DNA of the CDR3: TGTGCCAGTAGTACCGACAGGGGGAAGGTCTATTTT. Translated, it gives CASSTDRGKVYF.

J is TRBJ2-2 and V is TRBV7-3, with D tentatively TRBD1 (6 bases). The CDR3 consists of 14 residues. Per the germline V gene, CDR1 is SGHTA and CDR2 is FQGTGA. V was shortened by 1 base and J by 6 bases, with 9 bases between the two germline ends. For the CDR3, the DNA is TGTGCCAGCAGCTTAATCGAGGGGGCCGGGGAGCTGTTTTTT. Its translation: CASSLIEGAGELFF. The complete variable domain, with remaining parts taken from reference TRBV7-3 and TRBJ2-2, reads GAGVSQTPSNKVTEKGKYVELRCDPISGHTALYWYRQSLGQGPEFLIYFQGTGAADDSGLPNDRFFAVRPEGSVSTLKIQRTERGDSAVYLCASSLIEGAGELFFGEGSRLTVL.

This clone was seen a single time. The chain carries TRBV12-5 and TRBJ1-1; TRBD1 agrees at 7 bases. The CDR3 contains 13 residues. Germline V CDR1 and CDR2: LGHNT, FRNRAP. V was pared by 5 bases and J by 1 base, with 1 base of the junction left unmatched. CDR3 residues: CASGGQANTEAFF. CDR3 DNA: TGTGCTAGTGGTGGACAGGCGAACACTGAAGCTTTCTTT.

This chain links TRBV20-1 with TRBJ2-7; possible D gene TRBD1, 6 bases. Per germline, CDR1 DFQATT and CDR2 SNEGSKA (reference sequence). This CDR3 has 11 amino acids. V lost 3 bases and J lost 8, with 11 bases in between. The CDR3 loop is CSASTQGQQYF. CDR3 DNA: TGCAGTGCTAGTACCCAGGGGCAGCAGTACTTC.

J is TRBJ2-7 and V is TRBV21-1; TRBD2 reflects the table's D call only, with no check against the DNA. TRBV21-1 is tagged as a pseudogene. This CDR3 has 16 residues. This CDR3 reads CASSRLTSGASYEQYF. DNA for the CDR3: TGTGCCAGCAGCCGATTGACTAGCGGCGCCTCCTACGAGCAGTACTTC.